The 9 T cell receptor beta chains below were found in one sample sequenced in a study of neoadjuvant anti-PD-1 for oral cavity cancer. Clones were sequenced by immunoSEQ multiplex PCR, and TCRdb holds only the in-frame ones, with some missing. Of tens of thousands of clones in the sample, 83% were seen once. Source: PBMCs, taken before nivolumab (anti-PD-1) treatment. These receptors originate from a person between 40 and 79 years old with oral cavity squamous cell carcinoma.

V and J are TRBV9 and TRBJ1-2, with D hard to call. CDR1 is SGDLS and CDR2 is YYNGEE in the germline V gene. The CDR3 has 11 residues. Deletions cut 3 bases from V and 0 bases from J, with 0 bases between. The CDR3 loop reads CASSANYGYTF. CDR3 DNA sequence: TGTGCCAGCAGCGCTAACTATGGCTACACCTTC.

In this sample, this clone turned up a few times. The chain is built from TRBV7-3 and TRBJ2-5, with D hard to call. The V gene lost 3 bases and the J gene lost 1 base, with 6 bases spanning the gap. Per the germline V gene, CDR1 is SGHTA and CDR2 is FQGTGA. The CDR3 is 13 residues long. The CDR3 region is CASSLLVQETQYF. In DNA form, the CDR3 reads TGTGCCAGCAGCTTGCTAGTCCAAGAGACCCAGTACTTC.

This clone was found once. V gene TRBV11-2 combines with J gene TRBJ2-1; tentatively, D is TRBD2 (6 bases). Germline CDR1 SGHAT, CDR2 FQNNGV. CDR3 size: 14 residues. The V end lost 5 bases, the J end lost 9 bases, and 17 bases lay between the germline ends. The DNA for the CDR3 is TGTGCCAGCAGCCTGACTAGTCACGATAGTGAGCAGTTCTTC. This gives the protein CASSLTSHDSEQFF.

The chain carries TRBV29-1 and TRBJ2-7; D may be TRBD1 (5 bases). Looked up from germline, CDR1 is SQVTM and CDR2 is ANQGSEA. V was pared by 7 bases and J by 3 bases, with 16 bases between. The CDR3 length is 13 residues. The CDR3 loop reads CSATDKVDYEQYF. CDR3 bases: TGCAGCGCCACGGACAAAGTGGACTACGAGCAGTACTTC.

The V call is TRBV6-5, the J call TRBJ1-1; D might be TRBD1 (5 bases). Trimming stripped 2 bases from V and 1 base from J, with 8 bases between. In germline, CDR1 is MNHEY, CDR2 SVGAGI. The CDR3 is 14 amino acids. CDR3 amino acids: CASSYDRKNTEAFF. In nucleotides, the CDR3 is TGTGCCAGCAGTTACGACAGAAAGAACACTGAAGCTTTCTTT.

The chain carries TRBV19 and TRBJ1-5, with D perhaps matching TRBD1 (5 bases). CDR3 length: 16 residues. Germline V gene data show CDR1 as LNHDA and CDR2 as SQIVND (reference sequence). V gave up 3 bases and J gave up 0 bases, with 12 bases separating them. In DNA form, the CDR3 reads TGTGCCAGTAGTATGAGGGGAGATACTAGCAATCAGCCCCAGCATTTT. It encodes CASSMRGDTSNQPQHF.

The chain joins TRBV28 to TRBJ2-3, with a possible D match to TRBD1 (6 bases). Germline values: CDR1 MDHEN, CDR2 SYDVKM. The CDR3 has 15 amino acids. With 5 bases removed from V and 2 bases from J, the gap between germline ends came to 14 bases. The DNA of the CDR3 is TGTGCCAGCAGTCCTCAGGGGCGGAACACAGATACGCAGTATTTT. This sequence encodes CASSPQGRNTDTQYF.

Note on this clone: This CDR3 is also generated by other DNA sequences in the sample. CDR3 residues: CASSLTGNYGYTF. Written as DNA, the CDR3 is TGTGCCAGCAGTTTGACAGGGAACTATGGCTACACCTTC. The V call is TRBV28, the J call TRBJ1-2; TRBD1 aligns across 7 bases. Unmatched junction bases numbered 0, after V lost 3 bases and J lost 2 bases. Germline CDR1 reads MDHEN; CDR2 reads SYDVKM. This CDR3 region has 13 residues.

This clone was detected only a few times. The chain uses TRBV6-5 and TRBJ1-1; 9 bases match TRBD1. The ends lost 7 bases at V and 7 bases at J; junction bases unmatched: 10. CDR1 is MNHEY, CDR2 SVGAGI, per germline. This CDR3 is 14 amino acids long. This CDR3 reads CASTQGQGRDEAFF. CDR3 sequence (DNA): TGTGCCAGCACTCAGGGACAGGGCCGAGATGAAGCTTTCTTT.